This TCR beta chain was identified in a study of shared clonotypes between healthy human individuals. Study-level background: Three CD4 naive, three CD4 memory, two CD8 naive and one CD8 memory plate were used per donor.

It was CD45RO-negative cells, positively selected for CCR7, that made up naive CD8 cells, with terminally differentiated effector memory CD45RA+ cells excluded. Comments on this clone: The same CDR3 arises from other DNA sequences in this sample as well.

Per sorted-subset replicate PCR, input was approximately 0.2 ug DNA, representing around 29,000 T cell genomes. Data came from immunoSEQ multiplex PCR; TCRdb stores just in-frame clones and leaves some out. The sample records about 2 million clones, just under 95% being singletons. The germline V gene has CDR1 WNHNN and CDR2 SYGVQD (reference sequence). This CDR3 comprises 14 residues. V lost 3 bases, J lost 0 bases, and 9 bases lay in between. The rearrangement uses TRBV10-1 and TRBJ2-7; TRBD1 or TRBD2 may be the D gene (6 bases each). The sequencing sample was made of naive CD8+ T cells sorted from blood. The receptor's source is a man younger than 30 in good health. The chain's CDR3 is CASSEGGSSYEQYF. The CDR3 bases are TGCGCCAGCAGTGAAGGGGGGTCCTCCTACGAGCAGTACTTC.